One sample yielded the 15 T cell receptor beta chains listed below, sequenced in a study of naive CD8 T cells in extremely preterm neonates listed by TCRdb under 2017. Preparation of the library involved the immunoSEQ multiplex PCR assay. The table was pulled from immuneACCESS by TCRdb, which kept in-frame rearrangements only. Such tables lose some clones; where checked, under half of the loss comes from unresolved V genes, and the rest has no known cause. The sample yields about 5,800 clones; nearly 98% were counted once. The ten largest clones add up to around 0.71% of the sample. The sample was naive CD8+ T cells from blood. The source of these receptors is a human donor in good health.

The sample holds one count of this clone. This rearrangement joins TRBV10-3 to TRBJ1-1; 7 bases fit TRBD1. CDR1 and CDR2 from the germline V gene are ENHRY and SYGVKD. This CDR3 is built from 13 residues. The V segment lost 2 bases and the J segment 12 bases; nucleotides outside the gene matches: 9. The CDR3 sequence: CAISENRGSRTFF. The CDR3 DNA is TGTGCCATCAGTGAGAACAGGGGCAGTAGGACTTTCTTT.

The rearrangement links TRBV27 to TRBJ2-2; a weak D match, TRBD2 (6 bases). Germline lookup yields CDR1 MNHEY and CDR2 SMNVEV (reference sequence). CDR3 length equals 14 residues. V lost 5 bases and J 5 bases, leaving 12 bases between the germline ends. Here the CDR3 DNA reads TGTGCCAGCAGTCCGCTGGGGGGTACCGGGGAGCTGTTTTTT. It encodes CASSPLGGTGELFF.

The CDR3 bases are TGCGCCAGCAGTCCGTCAAATTATAGCCCAAGCGACATTCAGTACTTC. Translating gives CASSPSNYSPSDIQYF. This chain joins TRBV4-3 and TRBJ2-4; D call uncertain. Trimming took off 6 bases at V and 8 bases at J, with 23 bases between the two ends. Germline V gene sequence: CDR1 LGHNA, CDR2 YSLEER. This CDR3 has 16 residues.

This chain uses TRBV29-1 with TRBJ2-1, with D unresolved. With 7 bases removed from V and 5 bases from J, the gap between germline ends came to 12 bases. The germline V gene has CDR1 SQVTM and CDR2 ANQGSEA. The CDR3 is made up of 12 amino acids. Here the CDR3 reads CSGHPEDNEQFF. The CDR3 DNA reads as TGCAGCGGACACCCGGAAGACAATGAGCAGTTCTTC.

The chain is built from TRBV6-5 and TRBJ2-1; 7 nucleotides line up with TRBD2. With V trimmed by 5 bases and J by 4 bases, 8 bases remained unmatched. The CDR3 loop spans 15 amino acids. Germline V CDR1 and CDR2: MNHEY, SVGAGI. The CDR3 region is CASSQVSGLYNEQFF. The CDR3 bases are TGTGCCAGCAGTCAAGTTAGCGGGTTGTACAATGAGCAGTTCTTC.

The J gene is TRBJ2-1, the V gene TRBV7-9; 10 bases agree with TRBD1. V was pared by 5 bases and J by 8 bases, with 12 bases of the junction left unmatched. CDR1 and CDR2 from the germline V gene are SEHNR and FQNEAQ (reference sequence). The CDR3 runs to 16 residues. The CDR3 DNA reads as TGTGCCAGCAGCGAACATCCCGGGACAGGGGTGTATGAGCAGTTCTTC. Translated, it gives CASSEHPGTGVYEQFF. Full variable domain (missing parts from reference TRBV7-9 and TRBJ2-1): DTGVSQNPRHKITKRGQNVTFRCDPISEHNRLYWYRQTLGQGPEFLTYFQNEAQLEKSRLLSDRFSAERPKGSFSTLEIQRTEQGDSAMYLCASSEHPGTGVYEQFFGPGTRLTVL.

This rearrangement joins TRBV19 to TRBJ1-1; D unclear. The CDR3 sequence is 16 residues long. Germline CDR1 and CDR2: LNHDA and SQIVND (reference sequence). Trimming took off 3 bases at V and 0 bases at J, with 14 bases between the two ends. CDR3 residues: CASSISLTSMNTEAFF. The DNA of the CDR3 is TGTGCCAGTAGTATCTCTCTAACTTCTATGAACACTGAAGCTTTCTTT.

The CDR3 is CASSYSTGFRGLFF. CDR3 coding DNA: TGTGCCAGCAGTTACTCGACAGGGTTTCGGGGACTGTTTTTT. This chain uses TRBV6-5 with TRBJ1-4, with 7 bases matching TRBD1. The V and J ends lost 0 bases and 13 bases, in that order; junction bases with no gene match: 8. This CDR3 contains 14 residues. Germline V gives CDR1 MNHEY, CDR2 SVGAGI.

The chain employs TRBV11-2 and TRBJ2-1; TRBD1 matches at 7 bases. Germline V gene lookup returns CDR1 SGHAT and CDR2 FQNNGV. The CDR3 runs 15 residues. The V gene end was trimmed by 5 bases and the J gene end by 6 bases; junction bases not matched to a gene: 10. The CDR3 is CASSPPGGSGNEQFF. The CDR3 DNA reads TGTGCCAGCAGCCCCCCAGGGGGTTCGGGCAATGAGCAGTTCTTC.

The V gene is TRBV5-4, the J gene TRBJ2-1; D is unresolved. The V end was cut by 0 bases, the J end by 3 bases, with 4 bases between. Germline-derived CDR1 and CDR2 are SGHNT and YYREEE (reference sequence). The length of the CDR3 is 13 residues. CDR3 bases: TGTGCCAGCAGCTTGGACAGCTACAATGAGCAGTTCTTC. The encoded protein is CASSLDSYNEQFF.

Regarding this clone: The junction does not match germline at one end; this may be a read error. The chain recombines TRBV2 with TRBJ1-1, with D uncertain. The CDR3 extends over 15 amino acids. Germline V gene sequence: CDR1 SNHLY, CDR2 FYNNEI. The CDR3: CASGDGRIVNTEAFF. CDR3 bases: TGTGCCAGCGGTGATGGGAGAATCGTGAACACTGAAGCTTTCTTT. The full variable domain, in which reference TRBV2 and TRBJ1-1 provide the parts outside the CDR3, is EPEVTQTPSHQVTQMGQEVILRCVPISNHLYFYWYRQILGQKVEFLVSFYNNEISEKSEIFDDQFSVERPDGSNFTLKIRSTKLEDSAMYFCASGDGRIVNTEAFFGQGTRLTVV.

DNA for the CDR3: TGTGCCAGCAGCCGGGACACCGAGCAGTTCTTC. It encodes CASSRDTEQFF. The rearrangement links TRBV5-5 to TRBJ2-1; D may be TRBD1 (6 bases). This CDR3 has 11 residues. V lost 4 bases and J lost 10, with 9 bases in between. CDR1 and CDR2 (germline): SGHKS, YYEKEE (reference sequence).

The chain uses TRBV27 and TRBJ1-5; TRBD1 is a possible D gene (6 bases). The CDR3 contains 16 residues. V was trimmed by 1 base and J by 2 bases, leaving 12 bases between them. CDR1 and CDR2 from the germline V gene are MNHEY and SMNVEV (reference sequence). The CDR3 region is CASSLLGGEGNQPQHF. For the CDR3, the DNA is TGTGCCAGCAGTTTATTAGGGGGTGAGGGCAATCAGCCCCAGCATTTT.

V is TRBV4-2 and J is TRBJ2-2; unclear D gene. This CDR3 region has 14 residues. V lost 4 bases and J lost 7, with 13 bases in between. CDR1 and CDR2 from the germline V gene are LGHNA and YNFKEQ. CDR3 nucleotides: TGTGCCAGCAGCCTTTACATAGGCGGCGGGGAGCTGTTTTTT. Translating it yields CASSLYIGGGELFF.

The chain employs TRBV2 and TRBJ1-2, with 7 nucleotides matching TRBD1. Germline V lookup: CDR1 SNHLY, CDR2 FYNNEI. The CDR3 has 14 amino acids. The junction had 2 bases not matched to a gene; V was cut back by 1 base and J by 3 bases. The CDR3 region has the DNA TGTGCCAGCAGTGAAGGACAGGGCTACTATGGCTACACCTTC. Its translation: CASSEGQGYYGYTF.